Listed below are T cell receptor beta chains from one sample, sequenced in a study of cytomegalovirus exposure and HLA in healthy donors. Sequencing used immunoSEQ multiplex PCR; TCRdb keeps in-frame clones, though not all of them. This table holds roughly 99,000 clones, over 70% found once. Sequencing was performed on PBMCs. The receptors originated from a young man in good health and CMV-seronegative. Both conserved end residues are part of each CDR3. The D gene is left open where the match is weak. Expanded clones get a size class; other rows say once, few or many, or leave the size out.

V	D	J	size	CDR3	DNA
TRBV25-1	TRBD2	TRBJ2-2	once	CASSESSGGAGELFF	TGTGCCAGCAGTGAATCTAGCGGGGGGGCCGGGGAGCTGTTTTTT
TRBV2	NA	TRBJ1-4	NA	CASSDIQGTNEKLFF	TGTGCCAGCAGTGACATACAGGGAACGAATGAAAAACTGTTTTTT
TRBV6-5	TRBD1	TRBJ2-7	NA	CASSSRTGTYEQYF	TGTGCCAGCAGCTCCCGGACAGGGACCTACGAGCAGTACTTC
TRBV5-6	NA	TRBJ2-7	NA	CASSLSNRVGVGAYEQYF	TGTGCCAGCAGCTTGTCGAACAGGGTGGGGGTGGGGGCCTACGAGCAGTACTTC
TRBV6-1	NA	TRBJ1-6	NA	CASSELGATESF	TGTGCCAGCAGTGAATTGGGTGCGACAGAGTCCTTT
TRBV30	NA	TRBJ1-4	NA	CAWRTGTGSEKLFF	TGTGCCTGGAGAACGGGTACAGGAAGTGAAAAACTGTTTTTT
TRBV5-6	TRBD1	TRBJ1-1	NA	CASSLGTGGGRSAFF	TGTGCCAGCAGCCTCGGGACAGGGGGCGGCAGGTCAGCTTTCTTT
TRBV2	NA	TRBJ2-2	NA	CASQDSSNTGELFF	TGTGCCAGCCAAGACTCCTCGAACACCGGGGAGCTGTTTTTT
TRBV28	TRBD1	TRBJ1-4	NA	CASEDRGEVRSEKLFF	TGTGCCAGCGAAGACAGGGGGGAGGTTCGGAGTGAAAAACTGTTTTTT
TRBV5-1	TRBD1	TRBJ2-7	once	CASSLAGTGREQYF	TGCGCCAGCAGCTTGGCCGGGACAGGGCGAGAGCAGTACTTC
TRBV9	TRBD2	TRBJ2-7	NA	CASSPLPDGTSGSTYEQYF	TGTGCCAGCAGCCCTCTACCGGACGGGACTAGCGGGAGTACCTACGAGCAGTACTTC
TRBV28	NA	TRBJ1-2	once	CASHGGDNYGYTF	TGTGCCAGCCACGGGGGAGACAACTATGGCTACACCTTC
TRBV5-1	TRBD2	TRBJ2-5	once	CASVGLAGARQETQYF	TGCGCCAGCGTAGGACTAGCGGGGGCCCGCCAAGAGACCCAGTACTTC
TRBV30	TRBD2	TRBJ2-5	NA	CALAGTETQYF	TGTGCCCTAGCGGGAACAGAGACCCAGTACTTC